The text below deals with one T cell receptor beta chain. The antigen remains undetermined. This entry comes from a study of T cell clusters in autoimmune cytopenias. Overall study context: Healthy control donors averaged around 50 years of age, with a median of roughly 64 years.

Roughly 38,000 genome equivalents of blood DNA were amplified for TRB. Findings and limits, study-wide: TRB repertoire shifts in secondary cytopenia and chronic lymphocytic leukemia mostly reflected lymphoma, not autoimmunity.

TRB rearrangements were amplified by touch-down multiplex PCR with mixed TRB-A/B primers. TCRdb processed the multiplex PCR reads again and assigns one entry to each CDR3 protein, with no DNA. In all, the sample yields under 14,000 distinct CDR3 sequences. The CDR3 covers 15 residues. Germline CDR1 GTSNPN, CDR2 SVGIG (reference sequence). Separately, the same data were catalogued under a study of T cell repertoires in aging, cancer and after chemotherapy. As that study records: Clear clonal overlap appeared across healthy donor samples taken over several months to years. Median generation probability rose over the chemotherapy interval in each cancer cohort, suggesting rebound thymic output.

Sample: peripheral blood. This clonotype was obtained from a human donor in good health. The chain has TRBV30 and TRBJ1-4; checking the TCRdb D call of TRBD1 is not possible without DNA. CDR3 protein: CAWRINPGRNEKLFF.